The 29 T cell receptor beta chains listed next were all sequenced from one sample in a study of T cells in Graves' hyperthyroidism and ophthalmopathy. Template material for amplifying TCR beta CDR3 regions consisted of RNA transcripts. Researchers ran a first-round RT-PCR on the TCR CDR3 using the HTBI primer set. TCRdb re-called the multiplex PCR reads with MiXCR, one entry per CDR3 protein. The sample has over 250,000 distinct CDR3 sequences, less than 30% seen once; the top ten hold 20% to 30%. The sequencing sample was made of blood. All receptors derive from a man aged 35-49 years with Graves' hyperthyroidism that later progressed to Graves' ophthalmopathy.

This chain connects TRBV12-3 or TRBV12-4 to TRBJ1-1; a weak D match, TRBD1 (6 bases). The CDR3 loop spans 15 amino acids. V was cut by 7 bases and J by 0 bases, with 15 bases left in between. The CDR3 is CASTPGQTMNTEAFF. CDR3 DNA sequence: TGTGCCAGCACCCCGGGACAAACGATGAACACTGAAGCTTTCTTT.

The sample holds many counts of this clonotype. The chain employs TRBV29-1 and TRBJ2-7; D may correspond to TRBD1 or TRBD2 (5 bases each). V lost 4 bases and J 2 bases, leaving 15 bases between the germline ends. The CDR3 totals 14 residues. The germline V gene has CDR1 SQVTM and CDR2 ANQGSEA. CDR3 residues: CSVGGPAGAYEQYF. The DNA for the CDR3 is TGCAGCGTTGGGGGACCAGCCGGGGCCTACGAGCAGTACTTC.

This clonotype was seen repeatedly, ten times or more. The chain is built from TRBV7-4 and TRBJ1-2; D not certain. CDR1 SGHVT and CDR2 SQSDAQ come from the germline V gene. There are 16 residues in the CDR3. Trimming removed 5 bases from V and 3 bases from J, with 19 bases in between. The CDR3 reads CASSQLTFRGYYGYTF. The DNA of the CDR3 is TGTGCCAGCAGCCAATTAACGTTCCGAGGCTACTATGGCTACACCTTC.

The rearrangement links TRBV30 to TRBJ2-2, with D perhaps matching TRBD1 or TRBD2 (5 bases each). With 4 bases removed from V and 6 bases from J, the gap between germline ends came to 15 bases. CDR3 length: 14 amino acids. From germline, CDR1 is GTSNPN and CDR2 SVGIG (reference sequence). The CDR3 DNA reads as TGTGCCTGGATGAGGGGTAGGGACGCCGGGGAGCTGTTTTTT. Amino acids: CAWMRGRDAGELFF.

The table lists this clonotype with many counts. The chain is built from TRBV7-9 and TRBJ1-1, with 7 bases fitting TRBD1. Germline CDR1 SEHNR, CDR2 FQNEAQ (reference sequence). This CDR3 is built from 15 residues. V trimming: 1 base; J trimming: 2 bases; junction bases outside the gene matches: 4. The CDR3 bases are TGTGCCAGCAGCTTAGACCACAGGGGAAACACTGAAGCTTTCTTT. Translated, it gives CASSLDHRGNTEAFF.

This clonotype came up many times. The chain couples TRBV11-1 to TRBJ2-7; 12 bases match TRBD2. The CDR3 totals 14 residues. Germline V gives CDR1 SGHAT, CDR2 FQDESV (reference sequence). V shed 6 bases and J 3 bases; nucleotides not matched to a gene: 3. The CDR3 here is CASRRTSGNYEQYF. The CDR3 bases are TGTGCCAGCAGGAGGACTAGCGGGAACTACGAGCAGTACTTC.

This clonotype was recorded at least ten times. This chain joins TRBV27 and TRBJ1-2; no reliable D call. Germline lookup yields CDR1 MNHEY and CDR2 SMNVEV (reference sequence). The CDR3 sequence is 16 residues long. The V end lost 4 bases, the J end lost 0 bases, and 15 bases lay between the germline ends. CDR3 sequence reads: CASSSVRQAANYGYTF. For the CDR3, the DNA is TGTGCCAGCAGTTCCGTTCGGCAGGCGGCTAACTATGGCTACACCTTC.

The genes are TRBV6-1 and TRBJ2-5; 8 bases agree with TRBD2. J lost 5 bases, V lost 3 bases, and 11 bases had no gene match. Germline V gene sequence: CDR1 MNHNS, CDR2 SASEGT. The CDR3 totals 16 residues. The CDR3 DNA reads as TGTGCCAGCAGTGAGACCGTCGGGGGGGGCAGGGAGACCCAGTACTTC. Protein sequence: CASSETVGGGRETQYF.

This clonotype was counted a few times. CDR3 in amino acids: CASSSTRTSQEAPFNTGELFF. The CDR3 DNA is TGTGCCAGCAGCTCTACCCGGACTAGTCAAGAGGCCCCCTTCAACACCGGGGAGCTGTTTTTT. The chain has TRBV7-1 and TRBJ2-2, with TRBD2 matching 7 bases. TRBV7-1 is classed as an ORF, of uncertain function. The CDR3 runs 21 residues. Unmatched junction bases numbered 21, after V lost 3 bases and J lost 2 bases.

This clonotype occurred once. V usage is TRBV6-5 and J usage is TRBJ2-5, with TRBD2 matching 9 bases. V shed 2 bases, J shed 1 base, and the junction held 2 bases outside the gene matches. CDR3 length: 15 amino acids. Per the germline V gene, CDR1 is MNHEY and CDR2 is SVGAGI. CDR3 residues: CASSYVAGAQETQYF. DNA for the CDR3: TGTGCCAGCAGTTACGTAGCGGGGGCCCAAGAGACCCAGTACTTC.

Ten or more counts support this clonotype. The chain uses TRBV12-3 or TRBV12-4 and TRBJ2-5; TRBD1 matches 7 bases. Unmatched junction bases numbered 8, after V lost 6 bases and J lost 1 base. The CDR3 consists of 15 residues. The CDR3 loop reads CASRYGTVRQETQYF. DNA of the CDR3: TGTGCCAGCAGATACGGGACAGTCCGCCAAGAGACCCAGTACTTC.

This clonotype was seen a handful of times. This chain joins TRBV5-1 and TRBJ1-2; TRBD1 aligns across 7 bases. V was pared by 4 bases and J by 0 bases, with 9 bases of the junction left unmatched. The CDR3 length is 16 residues. Germline values: CDR1 SGHRS, CDR2 YFSETQ. The CDR3 DNA reads TGCGCCAGCAGCCCGGACAGGCCACGAGCTAACTATGGCTACACCTTC. The encoded protein is CASSPDRPRANYGYTF.

Ten or more counts support this clonotype. J is TRBJ2-5 and V is TRBV6-2 or TRBV6-3; D may be TRBD2 (6 bases). The length of the CDR3 is 15 residues. The germline V gene encodes CDR1 MNHEY and CDR2 SVGEGT. Trimming shortened V by 1 base and J by 1 base, and 10 bases separated the two germline ends. CDR3 bases: TGTGCCAGCAGTTACTGGCGGGGACCCCAAGAGACCCAGTACTTC. Residues: CASSYWRGPQETQYF.

This clonotype was counted at least ten times. This chain connects TRBV5-1 to TRBJ2-5; a possible D gene is TRBD2 (5 bases). Germline CDR1 SGHRS, CDR2 YFSETQ. The CDR3 extends over 14 amino acids. Trimming pared 4 bases from V and 2 bases from J, leaving 12 bases between. CDR3 amino acids: CASSPGREQETQYF. For the CDR3, the DNA is TGCGCCAGCAGCCCAGGACGGGAACAAGAGACCCAGTACTTC.

This clonotype came up many times. The chain is built from TRBV20-1 and TRBJ1-2; tentative D call: TRBD1 (6 bases). The germline gives CDR1 DFQATT, CDR2 SNEGSKA (reference sequence). V lost 0 bases and J lost 6, with 11 bases in between. The CDR3 sequence is 13 residues long. CDR3 in amino acids: CSARDGQYDGYTF. CDR3 sequence (DNA): TGCAGTGCTAGAGATGGACAGTATGATGGCTACACCTTC.

The chain couples TRBV12-3 or TRBV12-4 to TRBJ1-2; TRBD1 agrees at 7 bases. CDR3 length equals 15 residues. J was trimmed by 0 bases and V by 5 bases; bases with no gene match: 6. The CDR3 coding sequence is TGTGCCAGCAGTCGGCGACAGGGAGCTAACTATGGCTACACCTTC. It encodes CASSRRQGANYGYTF.

This chain links TRBV5-1 with TRBJ2-7; D is possibly TRBD2 (6 bases). Germline CDR1 SGHRS, CDR2 YFSETQ. The V end was cut by 4 bases, the J end by 6 bases, with 14 bases between. This CDR3 has 13 amino acids. The DNA for the CDR3 is TGCGCCAGCAGCACCTGGGGGGAAACCGAGCAGTACTTC. Its protein is CASSTWGETEQYF.

This clonotype was detected ten times or more. V and J are TRBV20-1 and TRBJ2-2, with D perhaps TRBD1 or TRBD2 (5 bases each). V was cut by 2 bases and J by 6 bases, with 7 bases left in between. The V gene's germline CDR1 is DFQATT and CDR2 SNEGSKA (reference sequence). The CDR3 sequence is 12 residues long. CDR3 protein: CSARQGPGELFF. The CDR3 region has the DNA TGCAGTGCTAGACAGGGACCCGGGGAGCTGTTTTTT.

In this sample, this clonotype turned up many times. The V and J genes are TRBV20-1 and TRBJ2-2; 7 nucleotides agree with TRBD2. Germline V CDR1 and CDR2: DFQATT, SNEGSKA (reference sequence). CDR3 length equals 14 residues. V lost 4 bases and J lost 0; bases outside the gene matches: 2. The CDR3 protein is CSATGLANTGELFF. In DNA form, the CDR3 reads TGCAGTGCTACCGGACTAGCGAACACCGGGGAGCTGTTTTTT.

This clonotype was found many times. This sequence joins TRBV10-3 and TRBJ2-7, with D tentatively TRBD2 (6 bases). There are 12 residues in the CDR3. CDR1 is ENHRY, CDR2 SYGVKD, per germline. The V and J ends lost 4 bases and 2 bases respectively, with 6 bases between them. The CDR3 here is CAISGGTYEQYF. The CDR3 DNA reads TGTGCCATCAGTGGCGGGACCTACGAGCAGTACTTC.

This clonotype was observed at least ten times. This chain connects TRBV6-5 to TRBJ2-6; D tentatively fits TRBD1 or TRBD2 (5 bases each). Germline V gives CDR1 MNHEY, CDR2 SVGAGI. V was cut by 8 bases and J by 0 bases, with 11 bases left in between. There are 15 residues in the CDR3. In DNA, the CDR3 is TGTGCCAGCCGAGGGGTTGGCTCTGGGGCCAACGTCCTGACTTTC. Encoded protein: CASRGVGSGANVLTF.

V gene TRBV14 combines with J gene TRBJ2-7, with D perhaps assigned TRBD1 or TRBD2 (6 bases each). Germline V CDR1 and CDR2: SGHDN, FVKESK. Trimming pared 2 bases from V and 3 bases from J, leaving 26 bases between. The CDR3 runs to 19 residues. The CDR3 protein is CASSQPTGQGSWDFYEQYF. The CDR3 nucleotides are TGTGCCAGCAGCCAACCTACGGGACAAGGGTCGTGGGACTTCTACGAGCAGTACTTC.

In its sample, this clonotype was seen many times. The rearrangement uses TRBV5-1 and TRBJ2-7; TRBD1 or TRBD2 may be the D gene (5 bases each). The CDR3 loop spans 14 amino acids. V dropped 7 bases and J dropped 5 bases, with 19 bases sitting between them. Germline loops: CDR1 SGHRS, CDR2 YFSETQ. The CDR3 loop reads CASAYRDGAHEQYF. CDR3 DNA: TGCGCCAGCGCATATCGGGACGGAGCCCACGAGCAGTACTTC.

This clonotype has a count of ten or more. The junction does not match germline at one end; this may be a read error. The chain links TRBV6-1 to TRBJ1-1, with D unclear. CDR3 size: 13 residues. Germline-derived CDR1 and CDR2 are MNHNS and SASEGT. The DNA of the CDR3 is TGTGCCAGTAGTGGGTCGATGAACACTGAAGCTTTCTTT. This sequence encodes CASSGSMNTEAFF.

The chain combines TRBV2 with TRBJ2-7; D call uncertain. Trimming took 0 bases from V and 1 from J, leaving 4 bases between them. CDR3 length: 13 residues. The germline V gene encodes CDR1 SNHLY and CDR2 FYNNEI. The CDR3: CASSEALSYEQYF. The CDR3 coding sequence is TGTGCCAGCAGTGAAGCACTTTCCTACGAGCAGTACTTC.

This clonotype was detected many times. The chain employs TRBV28 and TRBJ2-7; 12 nucleotides line up with TRBD2. CDR3 size: 17 residues. J was trimmed by 4 bases and V by 5 bases; bases with no gene match: 12. CDR1 is MDHEN and CDR2 is SYDVKM in the germline V gene. CDR3 sequence (DNA): TGTGCCAGCAGTCCTATGACTAGCGGGAGACTGGAATACGAGCAGTACTTC. Encoded protein: CASSPMTSGRLEYEQYF.

This clonotype was observed many times. The chain joins TRBV7-3 to TRBJ2-2; no firm D call. Germline-derived CDR1 and CDR2 are SGHTA and FQGTGA. Trimming cost V 1 base and J 6 bases, with 6 bases left between them. The CDR3 has 13 amino acids. DNA for the CDR3: TGTGCCAGCAGCTTAAAACTATCCGGGGAGCTGTTTTTT. The encoded protein is CASSLKLSGELFF.

The chain combines TRBV27 with TRBJ2-5; tentative D call: TRBD1 (6 bases). The CDR3 is 13 residues long. Trimming left V 5 bases short and J 7 bases short, with 14 bases between. Germline values: CDR1 MNHEY, CDR2 SMNVEV (reference sequence). CDR3 in DNA: TGTGCCAGCAGTCTAGGGGGACCCGGGACCCAGTACTTC. The encoded protein is CASSLGGPGTQYF.

The table lists this clonotype with many counts. The chain combines TRBV6-1 with TRBJ1-6, with D maybe TRBD1 (6 bases). Germline V lookup: CDR1 MNHNS, CDR2 SASEGT. The V and J ends lost 4 bases and 7 bases respectively, with 17 bases between them. The CDR3 contains 16 residues. This CDR3 is CASSVLTGQGNSPLHF. In DNA form, the CDR3 reads TGTGCCAGCAGTGTCTTAACAGGGCAAGGGAATTCACCCCTCCACTTT.